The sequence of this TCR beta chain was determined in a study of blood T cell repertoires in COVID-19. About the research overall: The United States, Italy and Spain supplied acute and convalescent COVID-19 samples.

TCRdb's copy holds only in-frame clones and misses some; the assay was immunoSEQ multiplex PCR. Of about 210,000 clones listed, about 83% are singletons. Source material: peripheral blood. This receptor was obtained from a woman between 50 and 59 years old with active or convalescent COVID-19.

The DNA for the CDR3 is TGTGCCAGCAGCGTAGTTCAGGGGGACTATGGCTACACCTTC. This sequence encodes CASSVVQGDYGYTF. This chain joins TRBV9 and TRBJ1-2; TRBD1 agrees at 7 bases. V lost 0 bases, J lost 3 bases, and 2 bases stayed unmatched. This CDR3 is built from 14 residues. Germline loops: CDR1 SGDLS, CDR2 YYNGEE.